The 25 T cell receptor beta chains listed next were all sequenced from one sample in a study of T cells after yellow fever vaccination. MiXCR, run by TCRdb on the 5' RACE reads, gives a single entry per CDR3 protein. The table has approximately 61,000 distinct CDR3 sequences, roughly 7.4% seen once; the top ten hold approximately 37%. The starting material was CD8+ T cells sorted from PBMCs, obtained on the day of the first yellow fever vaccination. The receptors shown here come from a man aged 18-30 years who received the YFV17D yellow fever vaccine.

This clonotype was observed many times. The CDR3 sequence: CATSGPYGGRYYNEQFF. The CDR3 bases are TGTGCCACCAGCGGACCCTATGGGGGACGGTACTACAATGAGCAGTTCTTC. The chain carries TRBV15 and TRBJ2-1; D may correspond to TRBD1 or TRBD2 (5 bases each). V gave up 5 bases and J gave up 3 bases, with 20 bases separating them. This CDR3 comprises 17 residues. Germline V lookup: CDR1 LNHNV, CDR2 YYDKDF (reference sequence).

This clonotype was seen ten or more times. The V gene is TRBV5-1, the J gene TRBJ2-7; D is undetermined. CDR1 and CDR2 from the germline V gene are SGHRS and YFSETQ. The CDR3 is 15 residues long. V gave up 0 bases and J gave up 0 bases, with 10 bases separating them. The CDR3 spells CASSLGVGYSYEQYV. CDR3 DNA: TGCGCCAGCAGCTTGGGGGTAGGGTACTCCTACGAGCAGTACGTC.

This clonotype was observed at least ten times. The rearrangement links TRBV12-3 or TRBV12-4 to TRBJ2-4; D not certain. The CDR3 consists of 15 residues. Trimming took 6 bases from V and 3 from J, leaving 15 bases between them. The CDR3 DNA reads TGTGCCAGCAGCTCCGGGTCCCTCGGCAAAAACATTCAGTACTTC. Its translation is CASSSGSLGKNIQYF.

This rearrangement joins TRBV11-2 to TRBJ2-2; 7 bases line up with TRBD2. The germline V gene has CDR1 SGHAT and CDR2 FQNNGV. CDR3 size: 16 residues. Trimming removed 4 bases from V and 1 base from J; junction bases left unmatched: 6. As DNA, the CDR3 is TGTGCCAGCAGCTCTAGCGGACCGAGGAACACCGGGGAGCTGTTTTTT. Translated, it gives CASSSSGPRNTGELFF.

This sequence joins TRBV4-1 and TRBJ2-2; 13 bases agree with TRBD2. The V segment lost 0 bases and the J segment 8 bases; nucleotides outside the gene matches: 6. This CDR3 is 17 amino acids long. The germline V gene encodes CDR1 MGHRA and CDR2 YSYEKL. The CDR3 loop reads CASSQERGTSGVGELFF. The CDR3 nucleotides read TGCGCCAGCAGCCAAGAAAGGGGGACTAGCGGGGTTGGGGAGCTGTTTTTT.

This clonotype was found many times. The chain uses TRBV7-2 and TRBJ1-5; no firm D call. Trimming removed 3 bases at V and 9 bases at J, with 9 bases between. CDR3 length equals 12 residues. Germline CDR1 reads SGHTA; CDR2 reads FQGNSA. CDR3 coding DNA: TGTGCCAGCAGCTTCCTATCTATGCCCCAGCATTTT. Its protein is CASSFLSMPQHF.

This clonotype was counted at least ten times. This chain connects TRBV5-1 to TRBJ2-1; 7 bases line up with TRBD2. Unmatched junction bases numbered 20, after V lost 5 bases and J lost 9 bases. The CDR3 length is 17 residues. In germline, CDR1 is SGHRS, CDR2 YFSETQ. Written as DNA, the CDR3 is TGCGCCAGCAGTTATATAGTCCGCGGGGGACGTAGGGGTGAGCAGTTCTTC. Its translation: CASSYIVRGGRRGEQFF.

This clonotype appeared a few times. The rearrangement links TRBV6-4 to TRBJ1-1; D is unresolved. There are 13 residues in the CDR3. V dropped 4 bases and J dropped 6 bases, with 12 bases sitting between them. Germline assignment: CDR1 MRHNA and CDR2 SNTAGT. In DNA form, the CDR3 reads TGTGCCAGCAGTGCCGCTTGGGGAGCTGAAGCTTTCTTT. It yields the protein CASSAAWGAEAFF.

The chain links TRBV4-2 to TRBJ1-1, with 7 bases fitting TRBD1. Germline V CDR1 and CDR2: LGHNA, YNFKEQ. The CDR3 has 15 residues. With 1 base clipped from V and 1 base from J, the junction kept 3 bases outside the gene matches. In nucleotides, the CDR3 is TGTGCCAGCAGCCAAGTAGCAGGGGGGAACACTGAAGCTTTCTTT. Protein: CASSQVAGGNTEAFF.

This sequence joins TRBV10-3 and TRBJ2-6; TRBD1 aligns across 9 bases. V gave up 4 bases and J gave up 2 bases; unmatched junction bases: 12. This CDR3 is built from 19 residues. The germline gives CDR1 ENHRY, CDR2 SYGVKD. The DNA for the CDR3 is TGTGCCATCAGTGGACTGGGACAGGGTAAAGTAGCTGGGGCCAACGTCCTGACTTTC. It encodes CAISGLGQGKVAGANVLTF.

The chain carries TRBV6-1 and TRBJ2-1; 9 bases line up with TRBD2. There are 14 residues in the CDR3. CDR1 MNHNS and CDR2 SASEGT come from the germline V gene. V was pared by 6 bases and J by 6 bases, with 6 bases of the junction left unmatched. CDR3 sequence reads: CASSSGGPTNEQFF. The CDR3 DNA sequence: TGTGCCAGCAGCAGCGGGGGGCCCACCAATGAGCAGTTCTTC.

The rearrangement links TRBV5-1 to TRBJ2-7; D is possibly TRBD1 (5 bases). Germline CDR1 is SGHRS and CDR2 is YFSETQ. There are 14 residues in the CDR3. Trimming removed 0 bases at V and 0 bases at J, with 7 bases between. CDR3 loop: CASSLVRGSYEQYF. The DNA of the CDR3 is TGCGCCAGCAGCTTGGTTAGGGGCTCCTACGAGCAGTACTTC. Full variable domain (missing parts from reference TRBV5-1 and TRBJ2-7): KAGVTQTPRYLIKTRGQQVTLSCSPISGHRSVSWYQQTPGQGLQFLFEYFSETQRNKGNFPGRFSGRQFSNSRSEMNVSTLELGDSALYLCASSLVRGSYEQYFGPGTRLTVT.

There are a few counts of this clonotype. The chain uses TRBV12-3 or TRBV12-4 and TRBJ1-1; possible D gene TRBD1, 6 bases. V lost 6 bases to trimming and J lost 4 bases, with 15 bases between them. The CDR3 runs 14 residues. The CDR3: CASSYTGYATEAFF. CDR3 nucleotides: TGTGCCAGCAGCTACACAGGGTACGCCACTGAAGCTTTCTTT.

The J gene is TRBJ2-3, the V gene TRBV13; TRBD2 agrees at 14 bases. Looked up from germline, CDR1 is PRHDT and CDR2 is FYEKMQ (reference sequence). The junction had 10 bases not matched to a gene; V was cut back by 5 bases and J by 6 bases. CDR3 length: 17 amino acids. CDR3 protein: CASSGAGTSGGGDTQYF. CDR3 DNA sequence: TGTGCCAGCAGCGGCGCCGGGACTAGCGGGGGCGGGGATACGCAGTATTTT.

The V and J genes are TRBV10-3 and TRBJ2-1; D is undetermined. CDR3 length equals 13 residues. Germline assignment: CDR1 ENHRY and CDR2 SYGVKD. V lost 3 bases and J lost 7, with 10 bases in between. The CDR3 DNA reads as TGTGCCATCAGTGACTGGGGTCGAAATGAGCAGTTCTTC. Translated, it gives CAISDWGRNEQFF.

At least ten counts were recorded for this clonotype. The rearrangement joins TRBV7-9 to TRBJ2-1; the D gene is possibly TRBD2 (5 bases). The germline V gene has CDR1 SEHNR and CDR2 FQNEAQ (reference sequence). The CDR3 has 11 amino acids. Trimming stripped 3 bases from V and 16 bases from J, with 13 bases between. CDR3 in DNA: TGTGCCAGCAGCTTCAATCGGAGGCGTTTCTTC. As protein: CASSFNRRRFF.

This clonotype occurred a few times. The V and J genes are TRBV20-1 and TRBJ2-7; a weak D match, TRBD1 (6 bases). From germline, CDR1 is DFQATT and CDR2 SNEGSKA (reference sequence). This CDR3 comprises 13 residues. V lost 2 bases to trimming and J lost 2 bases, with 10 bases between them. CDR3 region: CSARRAGAYEQYF. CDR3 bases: TGCAGTGCTAGACGGGCAGGGGCCTACGAGCAGTACTTC.

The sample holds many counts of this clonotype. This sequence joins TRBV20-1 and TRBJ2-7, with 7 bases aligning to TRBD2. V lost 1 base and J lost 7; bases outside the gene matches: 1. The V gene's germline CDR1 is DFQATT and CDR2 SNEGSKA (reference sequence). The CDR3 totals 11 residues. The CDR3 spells CSARGGGEQYF. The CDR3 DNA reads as TGCAGTGCTAGAGGGGGGGGAGAGCAGTACTTC.

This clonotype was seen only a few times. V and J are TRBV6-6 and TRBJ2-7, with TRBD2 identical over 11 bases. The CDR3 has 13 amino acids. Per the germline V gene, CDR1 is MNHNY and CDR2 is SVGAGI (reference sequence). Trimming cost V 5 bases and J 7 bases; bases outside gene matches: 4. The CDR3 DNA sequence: TGTGCCAGCAGTAGACTAGCGGGGAGGGAGCAGTACGTC. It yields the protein CASSRLAGREQYV.

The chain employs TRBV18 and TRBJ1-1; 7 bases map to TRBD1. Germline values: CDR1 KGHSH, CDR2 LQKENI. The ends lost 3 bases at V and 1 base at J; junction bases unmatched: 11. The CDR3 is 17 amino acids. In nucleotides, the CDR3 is TGTGCCAGCTCACCGACCCCATACAGGGGTCCGAACACTGAAGCTTTCTTT. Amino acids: CASSPTPYRGPNTEAFF.

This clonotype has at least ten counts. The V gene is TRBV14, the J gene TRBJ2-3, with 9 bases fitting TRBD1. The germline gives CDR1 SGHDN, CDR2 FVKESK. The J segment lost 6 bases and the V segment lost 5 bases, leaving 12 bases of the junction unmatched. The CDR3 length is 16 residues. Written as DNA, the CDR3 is TGTGCCAGCAGCACCGTCCAGGGACAGGGAGTCGATACGCAGTATTTT. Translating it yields CASSTVQGQGVDTQYF. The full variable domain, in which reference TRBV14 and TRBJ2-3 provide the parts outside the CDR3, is EAGVTQFPSHSVIEKGQTVTLRCDPISGHDNLYWYRRVMGKEIKFLLHFVKESKQDESGMPNNRFLAERTGGTYSTLKVQPAELEDSGVYFCASSTVQGQGVDTQYFGPGTRLTVL.

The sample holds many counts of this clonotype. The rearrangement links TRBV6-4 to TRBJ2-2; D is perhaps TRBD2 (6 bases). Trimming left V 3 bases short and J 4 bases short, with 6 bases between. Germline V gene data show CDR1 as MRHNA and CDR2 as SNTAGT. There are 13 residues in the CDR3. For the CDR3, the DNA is TGTGCCAGCAGTGAGACTAGCACCGGGGAGCTGTTTTTT. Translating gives CASSETSTGELFF.

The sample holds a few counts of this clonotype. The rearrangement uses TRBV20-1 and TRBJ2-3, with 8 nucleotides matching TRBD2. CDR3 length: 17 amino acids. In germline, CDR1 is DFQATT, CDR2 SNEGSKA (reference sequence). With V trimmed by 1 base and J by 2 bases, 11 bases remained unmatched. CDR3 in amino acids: CSARGPPLAGNTDTQYF. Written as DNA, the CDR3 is TGCAGTGCTAGAGGTCCCCCTTTAGCGGGGAACACAGATACGCAGTATTTT.

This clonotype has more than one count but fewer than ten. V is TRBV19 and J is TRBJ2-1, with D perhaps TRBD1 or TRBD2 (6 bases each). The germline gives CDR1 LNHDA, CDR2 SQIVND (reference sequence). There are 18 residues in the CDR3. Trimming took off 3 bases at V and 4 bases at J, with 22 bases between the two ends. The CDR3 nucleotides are TGTGCCAGTAGTATCTCGACGGACAAGGGGGGCTTATACAATGAGCAGTTCTTC. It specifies CASSISTDKGGLYNEQFF.

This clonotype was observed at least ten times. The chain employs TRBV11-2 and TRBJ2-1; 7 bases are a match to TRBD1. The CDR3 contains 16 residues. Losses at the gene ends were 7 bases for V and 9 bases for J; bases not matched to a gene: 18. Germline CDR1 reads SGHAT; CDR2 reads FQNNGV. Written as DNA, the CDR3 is TGTGCCAGCAATGGTGTCAGGGACAGAAGGAACATTGAGCAGTTCTTC. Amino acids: CASNGVRDRRNIEQFF.